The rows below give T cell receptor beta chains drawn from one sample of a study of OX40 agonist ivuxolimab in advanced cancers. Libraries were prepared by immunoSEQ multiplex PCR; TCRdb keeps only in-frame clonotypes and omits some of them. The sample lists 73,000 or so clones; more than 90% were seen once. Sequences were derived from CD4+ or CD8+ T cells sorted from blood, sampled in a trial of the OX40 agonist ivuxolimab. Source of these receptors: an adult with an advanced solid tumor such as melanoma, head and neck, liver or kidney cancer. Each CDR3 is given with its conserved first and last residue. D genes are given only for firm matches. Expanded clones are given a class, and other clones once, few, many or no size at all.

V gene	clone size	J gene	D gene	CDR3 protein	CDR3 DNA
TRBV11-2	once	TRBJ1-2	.	CASSLETF	TGTGCCAGCAGCTTAGAAACCTTC
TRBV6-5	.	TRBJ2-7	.	CASISPGPYEQYF	TGTGCCAGCATCTCCCCCGGACCCTACGAGCAGTACTTC
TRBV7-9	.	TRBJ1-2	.	CASSPSTENYGYTF	TGTGCCAGCAGCCCCTCGACAGAGAACTATGGCTACACCTTC
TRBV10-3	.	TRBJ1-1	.	CAIKVGGLGTEAFF	TGTGCCATCAAAGTGGGGGGGCTGGGCACTGAAGCTTTCTTT
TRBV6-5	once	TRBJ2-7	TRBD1	CASSYDRAYEQYF	TGTGCCAGCAGTTACGACAGGGCCTACGAGCAGTACTTC
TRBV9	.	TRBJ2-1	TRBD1	CASSATGTGGVNEQFF	TGTGCCAGCAGCGCCACCGGGACAGGGGGTGTAAATGAGCAGTTCTTC
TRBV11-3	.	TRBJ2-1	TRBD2	CASSLLAGAPQYEQFF	TGTGCCAGCAGCTTACTAGCGGGGGCCCCCCAGTATGAGCAGTTCTTC
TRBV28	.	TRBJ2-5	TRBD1	CASSPRQGFQETQYF	TGTGCCAGCAGTCCCCGACAGGGTTTCCAAGAGACCCAGTACTTC
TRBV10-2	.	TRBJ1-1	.	CASSEFQGLNTEAFF	TGCGCCAGCAGTGAGTTCCAGGGCTTGAACACTGAAGCTTTCTTT
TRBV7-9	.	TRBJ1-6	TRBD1	CASSLRQGSPIDSPLHF	TGTGCCAGCAGCTTAAGACAGGGGTCGCCGATAGACTCACCCCTCCACTTT
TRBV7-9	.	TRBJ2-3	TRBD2	CASSLTSGASTDTQYF	TGTGCCAGCAGCTTGACTAGCGGGGCCTCCACAGATACGCAGTATTTT
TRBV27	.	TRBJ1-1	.	CASRPAHAEAFF	TGTGCCAGCAGGCCGGCACATGCTGAAGCTTTCTTT
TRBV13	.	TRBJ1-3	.	CASSLGYQPTWLYF	TGTGCCAGCAGCTTAGGCTATCAGCCGACATGGCTATATTTT
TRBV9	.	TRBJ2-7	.	CASSARGFPNEQYF	TGTGCCAGCAGCGCAAGAGGTTTTCCCAACGAGCAGTACTTC
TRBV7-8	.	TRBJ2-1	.	CASSSTISSRKQFF	TGTGCCAGCAGCTCTACTATTAGCAGCCGTAAGCAGTTCTTC
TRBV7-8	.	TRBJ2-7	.	CASSFGMDSYEQYF	TGTGCCAGCAGTTTCGGGATGGATTCCTACGAGCAGTACTTC
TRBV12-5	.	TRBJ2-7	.	CASGLVDSRSYEQYF	TGTGCTAGTGGTTTGGTAGACAGTCGATCCTACGAGCAGTACTTC
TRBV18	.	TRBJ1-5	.	CASSPGGEKAQPQHF	TGTGCCAGCTCACCAGGCGGGGAGAAGGCTCAGCCCCAGCATTTT
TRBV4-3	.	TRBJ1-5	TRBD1	CASSQAGTGYQPQHF	TGCGCCAGCAGCCAGGCCGGGACAGGGTATCAGCCCCAGCATTTT
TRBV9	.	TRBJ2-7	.	CASSVVQGGPSYEQYF	TGTGCCAGCAGCGTAGTCCAGGGTGGCCCCTCCTACGAGCAGTACTTC
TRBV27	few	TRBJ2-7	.	CASRDDRSSYEQYF	TGTGCCAGCAGAGACGACAGGAGCTCCTACGAGCAGTACTTC
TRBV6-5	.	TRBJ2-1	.	CASSSTFTPNEQFF	TGTGCCAGCAGTTCCACTTTCACCCCCAATGAGCAGTTCTTC
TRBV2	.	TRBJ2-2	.	CASTSRRLLTGELFF	TGTGCCAGCACCTCCCGGCGACTCCTCACCGGGGAGCTGTTTTTT
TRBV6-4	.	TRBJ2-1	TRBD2	CASSGTSGGYNEQFF	TGTGCCAGCAGTGGGACTAGCGGGGGGTACAATGAGCAGTTCTTC
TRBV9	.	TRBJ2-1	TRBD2	CASSSSGGQNEQFF	TGTGCCAGCAGCTCTAGCGGGGGTCAGAATGAGCAGTTCTTC
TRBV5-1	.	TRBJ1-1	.	CASSLVLAGKRTREAFF	TGCGCCAGCAGCTTGGTATTGGCAGGGAAGCGAACTCGTGAAGCTTTCTTT
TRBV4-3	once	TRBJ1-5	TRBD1	CASSPGTVNQPQHF	TGCGCCAGCAGCCCCGGGACAGTTAATCAGCCCCAGCATTTT
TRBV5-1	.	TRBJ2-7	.	CASSLRGGSYEQYF	TGCGCCAGCAGCTTAAGAGGGGGCTCCTACGAGCAGTACTTC
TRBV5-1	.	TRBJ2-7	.	CASSLDNGGSSYEQYF	TGCGCCAGCAGCTTGGATAACGGGGGTTCCTCCTACGAGCAGTACTTC
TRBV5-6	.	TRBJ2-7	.	CASSPDRSSYEQYF	TGTGCCAGCAGCCCGGACCGGAGCTCCTACGAGCAGTACTTC
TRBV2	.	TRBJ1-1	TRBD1	CASSERTGGATTEAFF	TGTGCCAGCAGTGAAAGGACAGGGGGCGCGACGACTGAAGCTTTCTTT
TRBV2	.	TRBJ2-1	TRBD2	CASREPGLGSYNEQFF	TGTGCCAGCAGGGAACCGGGACTAGGGTCCTACAATGAGCAGTTCTTC
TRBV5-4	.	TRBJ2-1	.	CASSLDGVNEQFF	TGTGCCAGCAGCTTGGACGGGGTGAATGAGCAGTTCTTC
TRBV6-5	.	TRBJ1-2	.	CASSYGAEYNYGYTF	TGTGCCAGCAGTTACGGGGCAGAATATAACTATGGCTACACCTTC
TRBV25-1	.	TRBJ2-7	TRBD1	CASLQGAGYEQYF	TGTGCCAGTCTACAGGGGGCCGGATACGAGCAGTACTTC
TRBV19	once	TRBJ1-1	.	CASSVGVTEAFF	TGTGCCAGTAGTGTGGGTGTCACTGAAGCTTTCTTT
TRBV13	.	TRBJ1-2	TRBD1	CASSHGTGNGYTF	TGTGCCAGCAGCCATGGGACAGGGAATGGCTACACCTTC
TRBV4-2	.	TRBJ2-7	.	CASSQEGSQSGPPYEQYF	TGTGCCAGCAGCCAAGAAGGGTCCCAGAGCGGGCCCCCCTACGAGCAGTACTTC
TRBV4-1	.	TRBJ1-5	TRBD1	CASSYGTGEDQPQHF	TGCGCCAGCAGCTATGGGACAGGGGAGGATCAGCCCCAGCATTTT
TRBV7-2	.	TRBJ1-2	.	CASSLDLLANYGYTF	TGTGCCAGCAGCTTAGATCTCCTGGCGAACTATGGCTACACCTTC
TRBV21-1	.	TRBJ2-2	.	CASRTSGGAGELFF	TGTGCCAGCAGGACTAGCGGGGGGGCCGGGGAGCTGTTTTTT
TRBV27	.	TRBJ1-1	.	CASSPSIGEKDTEAFF	TGTGCCAGCAGTCCCTCGATCGGGGAAAAAGATACTGAAGCTTTCTTT